This record looks at one T cell receptor beta chain sequence and its context. Its specificity is not known. The data originate from a study of CD8+ T cells in alopecia areata. On the study more broadly: Tofacitinib was taken orally by treated patients, and the dose was 5 to 10 mg twice daily. Tofacitinib was given for 6 to 18 months, then stopped for 6 months.

Germline CDR1 is SQVTM and CDR2 is ANQGSEA. The CDR3 contains 15 residues. V was pared by 4 bases and J by 7 bases, with 16 bases of the junction left unmatched. As the sequencing template, cDNA was produced by extracting RNA and reverse transcribing it. TCRdb's copy holds only in-frame clones and misses some; the assay was immunoSEQ multiplex PCR. The data contain 9,500 to 15,000 clones, more than 50% of them singletons. Study-wide results and caveats: Among patients, TCR sharing was less clear than in mice, a difference possibly due in part to HLA diversity in the patient population. Researchers report lesional scalp, most notably alopecia totalis/universalis, outstripped normal scalp in clonality.

Lesional scalp punch biopsies and peripheral blood were collected from alopecia areata patients. The sequence was obtained from a human donor with alopecia areata. The chain carries TRBV29-1 and TRBJ2-7, with 7 positions matching TRBD1. The sequenced sample was skin. CDR3 region: CSVVPQGQSGVEQYF. In DNA form, the CDR3 reads TGCAGCGTTGTTCCCCAGGGACAGTCTGGTGTAGAGCAGTACTTC.